What follows describes a single T cell receptor beta chain. Its specificity is not known. Clones were read by immunoSEQ multiplex PCR, and TCRdb kept only the in-frame ones, dropping some. The sample consists of around 200,000 clones, 88% of them appearing once. The record originates from a study of T cell responses to AZD1222 COVID-19 vaccine. Study findings and constraints: Donor demographics were predominantly white British with a female majority; clonal diversity may be underestimated.

V shed 1 base and J shed 4 bases, with 11 bases lying between them. From germline, CDR1 is SGDLS and CDR2 YYNGEE. The CDR3 has 15 residues. The gene calls are TRBV9 and TRBJ1-4, with D possibly being TRBD1 (5 bases). The sequences come from peripheral blood, collected on day 0 of AZD1222 vaccination. The clonotype was recovered from an adult in good health. This CDR3 reads CASSVNQGDNEKLFF. As DNA, the CDR3 is TGTGCCAGCAGCGTAAACCAGGGCGATAATGAAAAACTGTTTTTT.